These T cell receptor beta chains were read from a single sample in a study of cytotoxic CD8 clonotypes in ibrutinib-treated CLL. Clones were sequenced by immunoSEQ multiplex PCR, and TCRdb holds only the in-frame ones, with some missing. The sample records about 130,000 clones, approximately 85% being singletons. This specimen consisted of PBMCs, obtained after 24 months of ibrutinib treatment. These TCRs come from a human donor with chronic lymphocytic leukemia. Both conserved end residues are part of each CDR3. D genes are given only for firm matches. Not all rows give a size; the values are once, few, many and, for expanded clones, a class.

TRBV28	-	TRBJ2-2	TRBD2	CASFSSGRPGGGGELFF	TGTGCCAGTTTCTCGAGCGGGCGACCCGGGGGGGGCGGGGAGCTGTTTTTT
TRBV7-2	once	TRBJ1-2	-	CASSLRTVNYGYTF	TGTGCCAGCAGCCTCCGGACAGTCAACTATGGCTACACCTTC
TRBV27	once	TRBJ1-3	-	CASSPRLGNTIYF	TGTGCCAGCAGCCCCCGTCTGGGAAACACCATATATTTT
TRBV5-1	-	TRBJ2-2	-	CASSLDSSTRRNTGELFF	TGCGCCAGCAGCCTGGACAGTTCAACCCGGCGGAACACCGGGGAGCTGTTTTTT
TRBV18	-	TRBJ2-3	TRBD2	CASLQAGAITDTQYF	TGTGCCAGCCTACAAGCGGGGGCCATCACAGATACGCAGTATTTT
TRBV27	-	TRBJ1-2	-	CASSLGGGGTNYGYTF	TGTGCCAGCAGTTTAGGGGGCGGGGGCACTAACTATGGCTACACCTTC
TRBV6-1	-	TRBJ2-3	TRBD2	CATRTSGGRDTQYF	TGTGCCACACGGACTAGCGGGGGGCGAGATACGCAGTATTTT
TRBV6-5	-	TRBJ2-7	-	CASGREQYF	TGTGCCAGCGGGCGCGAGCAGTACTTC
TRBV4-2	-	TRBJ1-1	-	CASSQGLDQPEAFF	TGTGCCAGCAGCCAAGGGCTTGACCAGCCTGAAGCTTTCTTT
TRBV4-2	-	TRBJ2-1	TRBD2	CASSQSGAGAGGYNEQFF	TGTGCCAGCAGCCAATCCGGGGCAGGGGCGGGGGGATACAATGAGCAGTTCTTC
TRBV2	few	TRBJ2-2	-	CASSVGVSGELFF	TGTGCCAGCAGTGTCGGGGTCTCCGGGGAGCTGTTTTTT
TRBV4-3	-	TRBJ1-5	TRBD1	CASSQDQGARQPQHF	TGCGCCAGCAGCCAAGATCAGGGGGCACGCCAGCCCCAGCATTTT
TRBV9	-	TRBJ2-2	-	CASSRRRGLGGELFF	TGTGCCAGCAGCCGCAGGAGGGGGCTTGGCGGGGAGCTGTTTTTT
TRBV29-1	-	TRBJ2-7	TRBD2	CSVGGGISYEQYF	TGCAGCGTTGGGGGGGGTATCAGCTACGAGCAGTACTTC
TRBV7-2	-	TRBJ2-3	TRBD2	CASSPYRLAGADTQYF	TGTGCCAGCAGCCCCTACCGGTTAGCGGGAGCAGATACGCAGTATTTT
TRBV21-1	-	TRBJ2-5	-	CASSITGIGTQYF	TGTGCCAGCAGCATTACAGGTATTGGGACCCAGTACTTC
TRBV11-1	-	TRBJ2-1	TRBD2	CASSPVRLAGPSYNEQFF	TGTGCCAGCAGCCCCGTACGGCTAGCGGGCCCATCCTACAATGAGCAGTTCTTC
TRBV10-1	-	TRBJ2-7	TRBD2	CASSETAGTKVEQYF	TGCGCCAGCAGTGAGACAGCGGGAACTAAGGTGGAGCAGTACTTC
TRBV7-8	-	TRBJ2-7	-	CASSLVGRSYEQYF	TGTGCCAGCAGCTTAGTTGGGCGCTCCTACGAGCAGTACTTC
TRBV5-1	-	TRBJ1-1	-	CASSLSVRDTEAFF	TGCGCCAGCAGCCTGAGCGTCAGGGACACTGAAGCTTTCTTT
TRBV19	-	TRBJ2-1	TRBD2	CAISGSRYNEQFF	TGTGCTATTAGCGGGAGCCGGTACAATGAGCAGTTCTTC
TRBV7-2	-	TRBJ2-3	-	CASSLEGTLAWRPDTQYF	TGTGCCAGCAGCTTAGAGGGGACTCTCGCTTGGCGTCCAGATACGCAGTATTTT
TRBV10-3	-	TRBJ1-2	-	CASTEGGLYGYTF	TGTGCCAGCACAGAAGGAGGGCTCTATGGCTACACCTTC
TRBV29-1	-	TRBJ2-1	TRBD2	CSVVSGKMYEQFF	TGCAGCGTTGTTAGCGGGAAGATGTATGAGCAGTTCTTC
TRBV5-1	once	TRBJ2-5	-	CASSLQGRETQYF	TGCGCCAGCAGCTTACAGGGTAGGGAGACCCAGTACTTC
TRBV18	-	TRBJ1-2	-	CASSPQGNYGYTF	TGTGCCAGCTCACCACAGGGAAACTATGGCTACACCTTC
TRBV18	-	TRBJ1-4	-	CASSPGRDSNEKLFF	TGTGCCAGCTCACCAGGCAGGGACTCTAATGAAAAACTGTTTTTT
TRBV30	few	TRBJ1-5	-	CAWSVGSNQPQHF	TGTGCCTGGAGTGTTGGTAGCAATCAGCCCCAGCATTTT
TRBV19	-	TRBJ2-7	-	CASSINAGTRDEQYF	TGTGCCAGTAGTATAAACGCCGGCACCCGGGACGAGCAGTACTTC
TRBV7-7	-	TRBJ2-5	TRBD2	CASSEQIAGVRAQYF	TGTGCTAGCAGCGAACAAATAGCGGGAGTTAGGGCCCAGTACTTC
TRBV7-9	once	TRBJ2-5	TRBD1	CASSPHRDRGLQETQYF	TGTGCCAGCAGCCCTCACCGGGACAGGGGTTTACAAGAGACCCAGTACTTC
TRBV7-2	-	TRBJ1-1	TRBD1	CASSPQGATATGAFF	TGTGCCAGCAGCCCACAGGGGGCTACCGCTACGGGAGCTTTCTTT
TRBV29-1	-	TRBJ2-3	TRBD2	CSVDGLAGGRDTQYF	TGCAGCGTTGATGGGCTAGCGGGAGGAAGGGATACGCAGTATTTT
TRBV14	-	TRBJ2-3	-	CASSQELVQTQYF	TGTGCCAGCAGCCAGGAACTAGTACAGACGCAGTATTTT
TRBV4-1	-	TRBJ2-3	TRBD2	CASSQAPAGGANTQYF	TGCGCCAGCAGCCAAGCTCCGGCGGGGGGGGCAAATACGCAGTATTTT
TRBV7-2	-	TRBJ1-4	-	CASTSGEDEKLFF	TGTGCCAGCACCTCAGGGGAGGATGAAAAACTGTTTTTT
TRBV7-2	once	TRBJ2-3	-	CASSLVAAQDTQYF	TGTGCCAGCAGCTTAGTTGCGGCGCAGGATACGCAGTATTTT
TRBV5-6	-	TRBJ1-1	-	CASSSRGSNTEAFF	TGTGCCAGCAGCTCCAGGGGATCGAACACTGAAGCTTTCTTT
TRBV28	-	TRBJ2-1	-	CASSPRDPQFF	TGTGCCAGCAGTCCCCGGGACCCGCAGTTCTTC
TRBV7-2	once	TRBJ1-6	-	CASSLYGSHNSPLHF	TGTGCCAGCAGCTTATATGGGTCCCATAATTCACCCCTCCACTTT
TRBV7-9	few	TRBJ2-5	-	CASRENRGRETQYF	TGTGCCAGCAGAGAGAACCGGGGACGAGAGACCCAGTACTTC
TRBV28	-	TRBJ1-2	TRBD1	CASSSRSQGTDYGYTF	TGTGCCAGCAGTTCCCGCTCACAGGGGACGGACTATGGCTACACCTTC
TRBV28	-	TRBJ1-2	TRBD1	CASRTFGTGTAPLYGYTF	TGTGCCAGCAGGACTTTCGGGACAGGGACAGCCCCCCTCTATGGCTACACCTTC
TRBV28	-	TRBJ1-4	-	CASSLSGGREKLFF	TGTGCCAGCAGTTTATCGGGGGGTCGGGAAAAACTGTTTTTT
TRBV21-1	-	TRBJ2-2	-	CASKVGRGLRNTGELFF	TGTGCCAGCAAAGTCGGCAGGGGGTTAAGGAACACCGGGGAGCTGTTTTTT